The TCR beta chain described here comes from a study of blood T cell repertoires in COVID-19. Clones were sequenced by immunoSEQ multiplex PCR, and TCRdb holds only the in-frame ones, with some missing. This sample has 120,000 or so clones, with 72% found just once. This CDR3 has 14 amino acids. Germline values: CDR1 KGHDR, CDR2 SFDVKD. The V and J ends lost 4 bases and 7 bases, in that order; junction bases with no gene match: 5. The genes are TRBV24-1 and TRBJ2-5, with 10 bases aligning to TRBD1. This receptor was taken from a woman in her sixties or seventies with acute or convalescent COVID-19. What was sequenced was peripheral blood. CDR3 region: CATSEGQGLGTQYF. The DNA for the CDR3 is TGTGCCACCAGTGAGGGACAGGGGTTGGGGACCCAGTACTTC.